The T cell receptor beta chain under discussion was sequenced for a study of cytomegalovirus exposure and HLA in healthy donors. To note about this clone: Its antigen is unidentified.

V lost 4 bases and J 8 bases, leaving 23 bases between the germline ends. From germline, CDR1 is GTSNPN and CDR2 SVGIG (reference sequence). This CDR3 contains 15 residues. The PCR ran on 60 Vbeta and 13 Jbeta primers. The data were produced by immunoSEQ multiplex PCR, yet TCRdb's version contains in-frame clones alone and is incomplete. Here the sample spans 190,000 or so clones, approximately 79% being singletons. Whole-study results and caveats: It was in a later analysis that TCR association rates were seen to vary by HLA locus, highest for DRB1 and lowest for HLA-C. Later on, a genetic analysis was performed. It linked a missense variant in DCLRE1C with V- and J-gene trimming of TCR beta.

Healthy bone marrow donors formed the donor group. The origin of this receptor is a girl aged 10-17 years in good health and CMV-seropositive. The rearrangement uses TRBV30 and TRBJ1-2, with TRBD1 as a possible D gene (6 bases). Sequencing was carried out using PBMCs. The CDR3 region is CAWMRGGPGSPGYTF. The DNA of the CDR3 is TGTGCCTGGATGCGGGGGGGGCCGGGCAGTCCGGGCTACACCTTC.